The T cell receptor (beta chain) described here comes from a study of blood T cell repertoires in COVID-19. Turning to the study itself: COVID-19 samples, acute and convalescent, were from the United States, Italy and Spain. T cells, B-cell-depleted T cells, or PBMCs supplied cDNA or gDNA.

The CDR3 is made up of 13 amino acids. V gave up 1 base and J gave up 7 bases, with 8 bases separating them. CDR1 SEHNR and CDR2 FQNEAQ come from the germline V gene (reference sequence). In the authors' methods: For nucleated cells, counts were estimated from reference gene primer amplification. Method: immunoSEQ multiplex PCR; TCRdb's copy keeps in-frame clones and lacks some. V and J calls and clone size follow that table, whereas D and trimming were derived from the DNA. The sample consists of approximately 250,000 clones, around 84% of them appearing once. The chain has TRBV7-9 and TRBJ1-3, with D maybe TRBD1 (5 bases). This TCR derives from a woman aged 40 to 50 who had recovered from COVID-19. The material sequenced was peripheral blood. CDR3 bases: TGTGCCAGCAGCTTAGAAAGGGGCAACACCATATATTTT. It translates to CASSLERGNTIYF.